This T cell receptor (beta chain) was obtained from a study of vaccination effects on CD4 cells after COVID-19. For the study at large: The researchers cultured 1.5 million to 2.5 million PBMC per well with around 9.2 IU/ml IL-2 and about 10 ug/ml peptides.

Researchers isolated CD4+ T cells once less than twelve days of culture had elapsed. The vaccine recipients had no prior SARS-CoV-2 infection, with negative nucleocapsid antibodies. Assay: immunoSEQ multiplex PCR; the TCRdb copy retains only in-frame clones and omits some. This sample has roughly 48,000 clones, with approximately 70% found just once. To note about this clone: Antigen: not known.

The clonotype comes from a human donor who received a COVID-19 vaccine. The specimen was CD4+ T cells from PBMCs cultured without peptide, collected before COVID-19 vaccination.

As DNA, the CDR3 is TGTGCCATCAGCGCGACTAGCTTGGAGACCCAGTACTTC. Translation: CAISATSLETQYF. The chain is built from TRBV10-3 and TRBJ2-5; 7 bases map to TRBD2. V was clipped by 6 bases and J by 5 bases; unmatched bases: 6. This CDR3 region has 13 residues. Looked up from germline, CDR1 is ENHRY and CDR2 is SYGVKD.